Below are 31 T cell receptor beta chains sequenced from a single sample in a study of naive and memory T cell subsets (dated by TCRdb to about 2017). Receptor libraries were prepared by UMI-ligation and nested PCR. For sequencing, an Illumina MiSeq was employed. The beta constant-region primer consisted of an equimolar mixture of two oligonucleotides that together covered TRBC1 and TRBC2. TCRdb handled the public reads itself, with Q25 trimming in fastp and clone calling in MiXCR, and kept productive beta chains. Each CDR3 protein gets just one entry, which takes the most common genes and DNA from the rows behind it. The sample records around 160,000 distinct CDR3 sequences, 17% of which are singletons. The top ten hold just over 0.14% of the sample. The sequenced material came from naive CD4+ T cells from blood. Reading the label with the study, this specimen's cell subset or site is: naive T cells, CD45RA high CD27+. The receptor source for this set is a human donor in good health.

The sample holds a few counts of this clonotype. This chain links TRBV10-3 with TRBJ2-2; D perhaps matches TRBD1 (5 bases). CDR1 ENHRY and CDR2 SYGVKD come from the germline V gene. Trimming removed 2 bases at V and 4 bases at J, with 11 bases between. The CDR3 runs to 15 residues. CDR3 in amino acids: CAISERGIGTGELFF. The DNA of the CDR3 is TGTGCCATCAGTGAGAGGGGAATCGGCACCGGGGAGCTGTTTTTT.

CDR3 DNA: TGTGCCAGCAGTGTGACAGGGGTTGAGTATGGCTACACCTTC. Encoded protein: CASSVTGVEYGYTF. The chain has TRBV6-1 and TRBJ1-2, with 8 nucleotides matching TRBD1. V was pared by 4 bases and J by 5 bases, with 6 bases of the junction left unmatched. Germline CDR1 MNHNS, CDR2 SASEGT. This CDR3 is 14 amino acids long.

Worth noting for this clonotype: A junction boundary mismatches the germline segment, possibly from a read error. The CDR3 bases are TGTGCCAGTAGTTTGAGGGTTGCCTACAAGCAGTACTTC. Its translation: CASSLRVAYKQYF. The chain couples TRBV19 to TRBJ2-7, with D possibly TRBD2 on 5 matching bases. CDR3 length equals 13 residues. Germline CDR1 LNHDA, CDR2 SQIVND (reference sequence). Drawing the rest from reference TRBV19 and TRBJ2-7, the complete variable domain is DGGITQSPKYLFRKEGQNVTLSCEQNLNHDAMYWYRQDPGQGLRLIYYSQIVNDFQKGDIAEGYSVSREKKESFPLTVTSAQKNPTAFYLCASSLRVAYKQYFGPGTRLTVT.

This clonotype was picked up a small number of times. The chain uses TRBV11-3 and TRBJ2-1, with 9 bases that match TRBD2. There are 16 residues in the CDR3. The V and J ends lost 4 bases and 8 bases, in that order; junction bases with no gene match: 12. Germline V gene lookup returns CDR1 SGHNT and CDR2 YENEEA. The CDR3 DNA reads TGTGCCAGCAGCTCGACCTTTGCGGGAGGGCATGATGAGCAGTTCTTC. Translation: CASSSTFAGGHDEQFF.

The V call is TRBV5-4, the J call TRBJ2-2; TRBD2 aligns across 14 bases. Trimming removed 7 bases from V and 7 bases from J; junction bases left unmatched: 3. CDR3 length equals 14 residues. Germline CDR1 reads SGHNT; CDR2 reads YYREEE (reference sequence). This CDR3 reads CASGLAGGNGELFF. In DNA form, the CDR3 reads TGTGCCAGCGGACTAGCGGGAGGAAACGGGGAGCTGTTTTTT.

This rearrangement joins TRBV30 to TRBJ2-5; the D gene is possibly TRBD1 (6 bases). V lost 1 base, J lost 5 bases, and 14 bases lay in between. CDR3 length: 14 residues. The V gene's germline CDR1 is GTSNPN and CDR2 SVGIG (reference sequence). The CDR3 loop is CAWSDRGIGETQYF. CDR3 in DNA: TGTGCCTGGAGTGATAGGGGGATCGGGGAGACCCAGTACTTC.

This clonotype has ten or more counts. V gene TRBV2 combines with J gene TRBJ2-1; 9 positions match TRBD2. The germline CDR1 and CDR2 sequences are SNHLY and FYNNEI. The junction had 6 bases not matched to a gene; V was cut back by 6 bases and J by 3 bases. The CDR3 extends over 15 amino acids. The CDR3 coding sequence is TGTGCCAGCAGACGCTTAGCGGGAGTCTACAATGAGCAGTTCTTC. Amino acids: CASRRLAGVYNEQFF.

The genes are TRBV20-1 and TRBJ2-1; D is ambiguous. The CDR3 is made up of 11 amino acids. Per the germline V gene, CDR1 is DFQATT and CDR2 is SNEGSKA (reference sequence). V lost 4 bases and J 10 bases, leaving 11 bases between the germline ends. The chain's CDR3 is CSANRGREQFF. As DNA, the CDR3 is TGCAGTGCTAATAGAGGACGAGAGCAGTTCTTC.

This clonotype appeared a few times. The chain links TRBV10-3 to TRBJ2-1, with 9 nucleotides matching TRBD1. This CDR3 region has 16 residues. V lost 4 bases and J lost 4; bases outside the gene matches: 8. Germline assignment: CDR1 ENHRY and CDR2 SYGVKD. The CDR3 nucleotides are TGTGCCATCAGTGTCCGAACAGGGGGCGCATACAATGAGCAGTTCTTC. Protein sequence: CAISVRTGGAYNEQFF.

This clonotype was counted many times. The chain uses TRBV7-2 and TRBJ1-1; the D is unclear. Trimming shortened V by 5 bases and J by 8 bases, and 15 bases separated the two germline ends. The CDR3 contains 13 residues. CDR1 is SGHTA, CDR2 FQGNSA, per germline. CDR3 nucleotide sequence: TGTGCCAGCAGCAAAGTTCCGGTACGGGAAGCTTTCTTT. Translation: CASSKVPVREAFF.

This clonotype was counted many times. The gene calls are TRBV11-3 and TRBJ2-1; D ambiguous. The CDR3 totals 13 residues. With 5 bases removed from V and 7 bases from J, the gap between germline ends came to 12 bases. Germline loops: CDR1 SGHNT, CDR2 YENEEA. The CDR3 is CASSLMGSNEQFF. The CDR3 region has the DNA TGTGCCAGCAGCCTCATGGGAAGTAATGAGCAGTTCTTC.

The chain recombines TRBV5-4 with TRBJ2-3; D is possibly TRBD1 or TRBD2 (5 bases each). CDR3 length: 15 residues. V lost 2 bases and J 0 bases, leaving 10 bases between the germline ends. Per germline, CDR1 SGHNT and CDR2 YYREEE (reference sequence). The CDR3 reads CASSFGGTSTDTQYF. DNA for the CDR3: TGTGCCAGCAGCTTTGGGGGTACTAGCACAGATACGCAGTATTTT.

In its sample, this clonotype was seen many times. The CDR3 sequence is CASSRYRDSGNTIYF. The DNA for the CDR3 is TGTGCCAGCAGTCGATACAGGGACTCTGGAAACACCATATATTTT. V usage is TRBV27 and J usage is TRBJ1-3; a possible D gene is TRBD1 (6 bases). Trimming pared 5 bases from V and 0 bases from J, leaving 11 bases between. Germline CDR1 MNHEY, CDR2 SMNVEV (reference sequence). CDR3 length equals 15 residues.

This clonotype was counted a few times. The CDR3 nucleotides read TGCAGTGCTAGAGACCTATGGGGACTAGCGGGAGGGAACACCGGGGAGCTGTTTTTT. This encodes CSARDLWGLAGGNTGELFF. The chain joins TRBV20-1 to TRBJ2-2; 15 positions agree with TRBD2. This CDR3 is built from 19 residues. With V trimmed by 0 bases and J by 1 base, 6 bases remained unmatched. CDR1 and CDR2 (germline): DFQATT, SNEGSKA (reference sequence).

The chain has TRBV4-2 and TRBJ2-5; D unresolved. This CDR3 has 13 residues. V was shortened by 0 bases and J by 6 bases, with 8 bases between the two germline ends. Germline V gene sequence: CDR1 LGHNA, CDR2 YNFKEQ. The DNA of the CDR3 is TGTGCCAGCAGCCAAGAAGCGCAAAAGACCCAGTACTTC. Residues: CASSQEAQKTQYF.

This clonotype has more than one count but fewer than ten. The chain has TRBV9 and TRBJ2-2, with 8 bases aligning to TRBD1. Germline CDR1 SGDLS, CDR2 YYNGEE. Losses at the gene ends were 4 bases for V and 4 bases for J; bases not matched to a gene: 9. The CDR3 totals 16 residues. CDR3 protein: CASSPRDRSITGELFF. In nucleotides, the CDR3 is TGTGCCAGCAGCCCGCGGGACAGGAGTATCACCGGGGAGCTGTTTTTT. The whole variable domain, remainder taken from reference TRBV9 and TRBJ2-2, is DSGVTQTPKHLITATGQRVTLRCSPRSGDLSVYWYQQSLDQGLQFLIQYYNGEERAKGNILERFSAQQFPDLHSELNLSSLELGDSALYFCASSPRDRSITGELFFGEGSRLTVL.

This clonotype was seen only a few times. The rearrangement links TRBV11-2 to TRBJ1-1; 8 nucleotides agree with TRBD1. The CDR3 sequence is 17 residues long. Germline CDR1 is SGHAT and CDR2 is FQNNGV. J lost 3 bases, V lost 2 bases, and 11 bases had no gene match. The CDR3 DNA follows: TGTGCCAGCAGCTTATCAGGGGGCAAGTGGGGATACACTGAAGCTTTCTTT. Translation gives CASSLSGGKWGYTEAFF.

The chain couples TRBV14 to TRBJ2-6, with D possibly TRBD1 on 5 matching bases. CDR1 and CDR2 (germline): SGHDN, FVKESK. The germline V and J ends were trimmed by 0 bases and 4 bases, with 13 bases remaining between them. The CDR3 is made up of 17 amino acids. The CDR3 is CASSQEGRVVGANVLTF. The CDR3, as DNA: TGTGCCAGCAGCCAAGAGGGCAGGGTGGTAGGGGCCAACGTCCTGACTTTC.

This clonotype was seen more than once but under ten times. The chain is built from TRBV5-4 and TRBJ2-7, with 9 bases fitting TRBD2. Unmatched junction bases numbered 10, after V lost 4 bases and J lost 5 bases. This CDR3 spans 15 amino acids. From germline, CDR1 is SGHNT and CDR2 YYREEE (reference sequence). DNA for the CDR3: TGTGCCAGCAGCCTCCCCGTAGCGGGAGAAAACGAGCAGTACTTC. Residues: CASSLPVAGENEQYF. Full variable domain (outside the CDR3, taken from reference TRBV5-4 and TRBJ2-7): ETGVTQSPTHLIKTRGQQVTLRCSSQSGHNTVSWYQQALGQGPQFIFQYYREEENGRGNFPPRFSGLQFPNYSSELNVNALELDDSALYLCASSLPVAGENEQYFGPGTRLTVT.

The sample holds a few counts of this clonotype. The chain recombines TRBV2 with TRBJ1-1, with D hard to call. The CDR3 length is 13 residues. Trimming removed 8 bases from V and 0 bases from J, with 10 bases in between. CDR1 and CDR2 from the germline V gene are SNHLY and FYNNEI. This CDR3 reads CASRRPMNTEAFF. DNA for the CDR3: TGTGCCAGCCGGCGACCGATGAACACTGAAGCTTTCTTT.

This clonotype was recorded a few times. The V gene is TRBV5-1, the J gene TRBJ1-1; 7 bases match TRBD1. Germline values: CDR1 SGHRS, CDR2 YFSETQ. The CDR3 totals 14 residues. The trim removed 4 bases at V and 5 bases at J, leaving 8 bases unmatched. CDR3 sequence reads: CASSIDRARTEAFF. The CDR3, as DNA: TGCGCCAGCAGCATTGACAGGGCGAGGACTGAAGCTTTCTTT.

This clonotype turned up a few times. The V gene is TRBV27, the J gene TRBJ2-1; D is undetermined. The germline V and J ends were trimmed by 2 bases and 4 bases, with 18 bases remaining between them. The CDR3 extends over 17 amino acids. Germline assignment: CDR1 MNHEY and CDR2 SMNVEV (reference sequence). The CDR3 loop is CASSLRSQRGTYNEQFF. CDR3 in DNA: TGTGCCAGCAGTTTAAGGTCCCAGCGCGGAACTTACAATGAGCAGTTCTTC.

This clonotype has a handful of counts. The rearrangement uses TRBV12-3 or TRBV12-4 and TRBJ1-4; tentatively, D is TRBD1 (5 bases). V was shortened by 4 bases and J by 7 bases, with 22 bases between the two germline ends. This CDR3 region has 17 residues. In DNA, the CDR3 is TGTGCCAGCAGTTCCACGCGGGACTCCAAAGGCAGTGAAAAACTGTTTTTT. Its translation: CASSSTRDSKGSEKLFF.

The chain has TRBV6-2 or TRBV6-3 and TRBJ1-2; no reliable D call. The CDR3 is 16 residues long. V lost 7 bases and J 1 base, leaving 19 bases between the germline ends. Germline lookup yields CDR1 MNHEY and CDR2 SVGEGT. The CDR3 DNA follows: TGTGCCAGCAAGTCTTGGGAGGAGACAATTAACTATGGCTACACCTTC. It yields the protein CASKSWEETINYGYTF.

This clonotype turned up a few times. The chain recombines TRBV6-2 or TRBV6-3 with TRBJ1-5; TRBD1 might be the D (6 bases). CDR3 length: 14 amino acids. CDR1 is MNHEY and CDR2 is SVGEGT in the germline V gene. Trimming stripped 4 bases from V and 7 bases from J, with 14 bases between. The CDR3 protein is CASSFGQLIQPQHF. In nucleotides, the CDR3 is TGTGCCAGCAGTTTCGGACAGCTCATACAGCCCCAGCATTTT.

The chain has TRBV18 and TRBJ1-5, with 7 bases matching TRBD1. The junction had 4 bases not matched to a gene; V was cut back by 0 bases and J by 5 bases. Germline CDR1 reads KGHSH; CDR2 reads LQKENI. The CDR3 totals 15 residues. CDR3 bases: TGTGCCAGCTCACCACCGGGACAGCGCGATCAGCCCCAGCATTTT. This sequence encodes CASSPPGQRDQPQHF.

The chain employs TRBV29-1 and TRBJ1-5; 9 bases are a match to TRBD1. Losses at the gene ends were 4 bases for V and 2 bases for J; bases not matched to a gene: 0. This CDR3 has 13 residues. Germline V gives CDR1 SQVTM, CDR2 ANQGSEA. The CDR3: CSVGTGGNQPQHF. CDR3 sequence (DNA): TGCAGCGTTGGGACAGGGGGCAATCAGCCCCAGCATTTT.

The table lists this clonotype with many counts. The chain combines TRBV7-2 with TRBJ1-4, with a tentative D call TRBD1 (6 bases). Germline CDR1 and CDR2: SGHTA and FQGNSA. This CDR3 has 13 residues. Trimming removed 1 base from V and 6 bases from J, with 6 bases in between. CDR3 DNA: TGTGCCAGCAGCTTAGACAGGGATGAAAAACTGTTTTTT. Its protein product is CASSLDRDEKLFF.

To note about this clonotype: One junction end does not reproduce the germline sequence, and a read error may be involved. The chain uses TRBV4-2 and TRBJ2-1, with D possibly matching TRBD2 (7 bases). Looked up from germline, CDR1 is LGHNA and CDR2 is YNFKEQ. The CDR3 is 15 amino acids. CDR3 bases: TGTGCCAGCACCCAAGGGGGGGAGGGCCACAATGAGCAGTTCTTC. It yields the protein CASTQGGEGHNEQFF.

This clonotype was seen more than once but under ten times. The chain links TRBV29-1 to TRBJ1-2; 7 bases align to TRBD1. J was trimmed by 3 bases and V by 8 bases; bases with no gene match: 6. CDR3 length equals 12 residues. The germline V gene encodes CDR1 SQVTM and CDR2 ANQGSEA. The CDR3 sequence: CSTGTADYGYTF. The CDR3 DNA sequence: TGCAGCACGGGGACAGCTGACTATGGCTACACCTTC.

The table lists this clonotype with many counts. The chain is built from TRBV7-9 and TRBJ2-5; D is uncertain. The V end lost 4 bases, the J end lost 5 bases, and 11 bases lay between the germline ends. Looked up from germline, CDR1 is SEHNR and CDR2 is FQNEAQ (reference sequence). This CDR3 contains 13 residues. The CDR3: CASSSHSGETQYF. As DNA, the CDR3 is TGTGCCAGCAGCTCCCACAGTGGGGAGACCCAGTACTTC.